This is a list of T cell receptor beta chains from one sample in a study of molecular identifiers for immune sequencing clone quantification. TCRdb re-derived calls from the PCR reads in MiXCR, one entry per CDR3 protein. Of around 470,000 distinct CDR3 sequences in the sample, around 25% are singletons; the top ten hold around 0.78%. Sample: naive CD8+ T cells from blood, with Jurkat cell RNA spiked in. The receptors originated from a human donor in good health. Some libraries in this study had Jurkat cell RNA spiked in. CDR3s include the opening cysteine and the closing phenylalanine or tryptophan. Each record gives: clone size, J gene, V gene, CDR3 protein. A clone size is listed for some rows: how often the clone was seen (once, few, many), or a class if it is expanded.

>NA|TRBJ2-1|TRBV24-1
CATSDGGGYNEQFF
>NA|TRBJ1-1|TRBV28
CASTLREGIRMNTEAFF
>NA|TRBJ2-5|TRBV27
CASSLIGLAPLQETQYF
>many|TRBJ2-7|TRBV7-2
CASSLLVTAYEQYF
>many|TRBJ2-7|TRBV5-1
CASSPLDRRGDEQYF
>NA|TRBJ2-1|TRBV11-2
CASSYWDSYNEQFF
>NA|TRBJ2-7|TRBV20-1
CSARDVPKSGYEQYF
>NA|TRBJ2-5|TRBV4-1
CASSHPSSGGPAGEPQYF
>NA|TRBJ2-4|TRBV27
CASSDRFAGKNIQYF
>NA|TRBJ1-1|TRBV20-1
CSATPRQKNTEAFF
>many|TRBJ2-3|TRBV4-2
CASSQILAGGTDTQYF
>NA|TRBJ1-1|TRBV12-3/TRBV12-4
CASSEPGTGVSFVREAFF
>once|TRBJ2-2|TRBV12-3/TRBV12-4
CARRTGEPNTGELFF
>NA|TRBJ1-1|TRBV6-5
CASSPRTGALALTEAFF
>NA|TRBJ2-5|TRBV30
CAWDTGTGLWQETQYF
>NA|TRBJ2-7|TRBV27
CASAFRSTTYEQYF
>NA|TRBJ1-2|TRBV12-3/TRBV12-4
CASSFLWQGEGIGYGYTF
>NA|TRBJ2-3|TRBV6-6
CASSWDPTDTQYF
>NA|TRBJ2-1|TRBV24-1
CATSDPGQSSYNEQFF
>NA|TRBJ1-6|TRBV28
CASSLTGRRGSPLHF
>many|TRBJ1-4|TRBV7-6
CATRWDLLNEKLFF
>few|TRBJ1-2|TRBV3-1
CASSQTDFNGYTF
>NA|TRBJ2-3|TRBV12-3/TRBV12-4
CASSLVFGGGTDTQYF
>NA|TRBJ2-4|TRBV7-9
CASSLVQGLQNIQYF
>many|TRBJ1-6|TRBV7-9
CASSVRDRNSPLHF
>NA|TRBJ1-1|TRBV4-3
CASSQPGQGAEAFF
>few|TRBJ2-7|TRBV27
CASSLLGGADEQYF
>NA|TRBJ1-6|TRBV20-1
CSAIEDSPLHF
>NA|TRBJ1-6|TRBV25-1
CASSDVVSNEIHF
>few|TRBJ2-7|TRBV28
CASCITREQYF
>NA|TRBJ2-7|TRBV9
CASSGPGQGFYEQYF
>NA|TRBJ2-2|TRBV30
CAWRGTFTGELFF
>NA|TRBJ1-4|TRBV5-6
CPSSRARQPEKLFF
>NA|TRBJ2-7|TRBV4-2
CASSQDSGQGPYEQYF
>many|TRBJ1-1|TRBV7-9
CASSLVLGPEAFF
>few|TRBJ1-5|TRBV19
CASSTRLGSQPQHF
>NA|TRBJ1-1|TRBV7-9
CASSLVQENEAFF
>NA|TRBJ1-4|TRBV21-1
CASSPRTGATNEKLFF
>NA|TRBJ2-3|TRBV7-9
CASSLDGDTYTQYF
>many|TRBJ2-3|TRBV7-9
CASSMENTDTQYF
>NA|TRBJ1-2|TRBV28
CASSDQGQTYGCTF
>few|TRBJ2-7|TRBV6-1
CAIFRGTTYEQYF
>few|TRBJ2-7|TRBV7-8
CASSYTGGIYDEQYF
>many|TRBJ2-1|TRBV29-1
CSVDSGGHWREQFF
>NA|TRBJ1-4|TRBV27
CASSWQGARDSRLFF
>few|TRBJ2-3|TRBV24-1
CATEVSPRYTDTQYF